Listed here are 16 T cell receptor beta chains from one sample, sequenced in a study of T cell changes during pregnancy in multiple sclerosis. Profiled with immunoSEQ multiplex PCR; TCRdb holds only in-frame clones, not every one. Seen here are around 85,000 clones, over 80% observed once, and the top ten hold roughly 3.5%. The material sequenced was PBMCs, taken in the first trimester of pregnancy. The source of these receptors is a female donor in good health, serving as a control in a pregnancy study. Some clones in this sample may be carry-over from other donors' samples.

The chain links TRBV5-5 to TRBJ2-7, with 8 bases fitting TRBD1. Germline CDR1 is SGHKS and CDR2 is YYEKEE (reference sequence). V gave up 2 bases and J gave up 3 bases; unmatched junction bases: 7. CDR3 length equals 15 residues. The CDR3 here is CASSLKDREGYEQYF. The CDR3 nucleotides are TGTGCCAGCAGCTTAAAGGACAGGGAAGGCTACGAGCAGTACTTC.

The CDR3 reads CAAKQGISSYEQYF. In nucleotides, the CDR3 is TGTGCCGCAAAACAGGGTATCTCCTCCTACGAGCAGTACTTC. The V and J genes are TRBV6-4 and TRBJ2-7, with D tentatively TRBD1 (6 bases). The CDR3 has 14 residues. The germline V and J ends were trimmed by 11 bases and 0 bases, with 17 bases remaining between them. The V gene's germline CDR1 is MRHNA and CDR2 SNTAGT.

The chain couples TRBV6-7 to TRBJ1-1; possible D gene TRBD1, 5 bases. TRBV6-7 is filed as an ORF, its function uncertain. CDR3 length equals 15 residues. Deletions cut 2 bases from V and 0 bases from J, with 10 bases between. CDR3 DNA: TGTGCCAGCAGTTACCCAGGGCTGCTGAACACTGAAGCTTTCTTT. Its translation is CASSYPGLLNTEAFF.

The CDR3 reads CSVSAVDPNQPQHF. The CDR3 DNA reads as TGCAGCGTCAGCGCGGTAGACCCCAATCAGCCCCAGCATTTT. V gene TRBV29-1 combines with J gene TRBJ1-5; D unclear. The CDR3 sequence is 14 residues long. The V gene's germline CDR1 is SQVTM and CDR2 ANQGSEA. Trimming took off 6 bases at V and 3 bases at J, with 15 bases between the two ends. The whole variable domain, remainder taken from reference TRBV29-1 and TRBJ1-5, is SAVISQKPSRDICQRGTSLTIQCQVDSQVTMMFWYRQQPGQSLTLIATANQGSEATYESGFVIDKFPISRPNLTFSTLTVSNMSPEDSSIYLCSVSAVDPNQPQHFGDGTRLSIL.

This chain connects TRBV2 to TRBJ1-2, with a weak D call TRBD1 (5 bases). Trimming removed 7 bases at V and 4 bases at J, with 13 bases between. This CDR3 is built from 13 residues. The germline V gene has CDR1 SNHLY and CDR2 FYNNEI. In nucleotides, the CDR3 is TGTGCCAGCACCAGGGAGGGAAGCTATGGCTACACCTTC. Its protein is CASTREGSYGYTF.

This clone appeared a single time. V is TRBV7-2 and J is TRBJ2-7, with a possible D match to TRBD1 (7 bases). Per germline, CDR1 SGHTA and CDR2 FQGNSA. This CDR3 is built from 14 residues. V lost 6 bases and J lost 5, with 17 bases in between. DNA of the CDR3: TGTGCCAGCAGTAAGTTCCAGGGGGAGGACGAGCAGTACTTC. It codes for CASSKFQGEDEQYF.

The gene calls are TRBV7-8 and TRBJ2-7, with TRBD2 matching over 14 bases. The CDR3 has 20 residues. Germline loops: CDR1 SGHVS, CDR2 FQNEAQ. After removal of 5 bases from V and 4 bases from J, the junction contained 19 bases not matched to a gene. The CDR3 sequence is CASSPLFGLAGGAFFYEQYF. The CDR3 DNA reads TGTGCCAGCAGCCCCCTCTTCGGACTAGCGGGAGGCGCATTCTTTTACGAGCAGTACTTC.

The chain has TRBV5-4 and TRBJ1-2; no clear D gene. The CDR3 sequence is 13 residues long. Germline V gene sequence: CDR1 SGHNT, CDR2 YYREEE (reference sequence). Trimming took 1 base from V and 4 from J, leaving 8 bases between them. The CDR3 bases are TGTGCCAGCAGCTTGTCGGTCGTCTATGGCTACACCTTC. Translated, it gives CASSLSVVYGYTF.

The chain joins TRBV7-9 to TRBJ2-1; TRBD1 agrees at 9 bases. V was pared by 4 bases and J by 5 bases, with 6 bases of the junction left unmatched. The CDR3 is made up of 15 amino acids. The V gene's germline CDR1 is SEHNR and CDR2 FQNEAQ (reference sequence). The DNA for the CDR3 is TGTGCCAGCAGCTACGACAGGGGGGCCAACAATGAGCAGTTCTTC. Translating gives CASSYDRGANNEQFF. Drawing the rest from reference TRBV7-9 and TRBJ2-1, the complete variable domain is DTGVSQNPRHKITKRGQNVTFRCDPISEHNRLYWYRQTLGQGPEFLTYFQNEAQLEKSRLLSDRFSAERPKGSFSTLEIQRTEQGDSAMYLCASSYDRGANNEQFFGPGTRLTVL.

This chain joins TRBV6-1 and TRBJ2-7; D remains unclear. The germline gives CDR1 MNHNS, CDR2 SASEGT. The V end was cut by 2 bases, the J end by 0 bases, with 8 bases between. The CDR3 contains 14 residues. This CDR3 reads CASSEWSRSYEQYF. DNA of the CDR3: TGTGCCAGCAGTGAATGGAGCCGCTCCTACGAGCAGTACTTC.

This chain joins TRBV6-5 and TRBJ1-2, with TRBD1 identical over 8 bases. Germline V lookup: CDR1 MNHEY, CDR2 SVGAGI. J lost 6 bases, V lost 4 bases, and 7 bases had no gene match. CDR3 size: 14 residues. The DNA of the CDR3 is TGTGCCAGCAGTTTATCCAGGGGGCAAGATGGCTACACCTTC. As protein: CASSLSRGQDGYTF.

With respect to this clone: Relative to the germline gene, one junction end is altered; a read error may explain this. V usage is TRBV4-2 and J usage is TRBJ2-1; 13 nucleotides agree with TRBD2. CDR3 size: 15 residues. Germline values: CDR1 LGHNA, CDR2 YNFKEQ. CDR3 protein: CAGSPGTSGNGEQFF. The CDR3, as DNA: TGTGCCGGCAGCCCAGGGACTAGCGGGAACGGTGAGCAGTTCTTC.

This chain connects TRBV28 to TRBJ1-2; the D gene is possibly TRBD1 (5 bases). Deletions cut 3 bases from V and 0 bases from J, with 17 bases between. The CDR3 runs to 17 residues. Germline CDR1 reads MDHEN; CDR2 reads SYDVKM. The CDR3 reads CASSFPVGRDANYGYTF. The CDR3 region has the DNA TGTGCCAGCAGTTTCCCCGTCGGGAGGGACGCTAACTATGGCTACACCTTC.

The rearrangement uses TRBV28 and TRBJ1-1; no definite D call. The CDR3 is 12 residues long. Germline V lookup: CDR1 MDHEN, CDR2 SYDVKM. V was trimmed by 5 bases and J by 5 bases, leaving 9 bases between them. This CDR3 is CASSQAGTEAFF. CDR3 bases: TGTGCCAGCAGTCAGGCGGGGACTGAAGCTTTCTTT.

J is TRBJ2-7 and V is TRBV5-6, with D unclear. The CDR3 spans 12 residues. V lost 4 bases and J 3 bases, leaving 8 bases between the germline ends. Germline V lookup: CDR1 SGHDT, CDR2 YYEEEE. DNA for the CDR3: TGTGCCAGCAGCCTATCTTTCTACGAGCAGTACTTC. Translated: CASSLSFYEQYF.

CDR3 sequence reads: CATSPWARGRGEGTEAFF. The CDR3 region has the DNA TGTGCCACCAGCCCTTGGGCCAGGGGGCGCGGTGAAGGGACTGAAGCTTTCTTT. This chain uses TRBV15 with TRBJ1-1, with 8 bases matching TRBD1. Germline lookup yields CDR1 LNHNV and CDR2 YYDKDF (reference sequence). The CDR3 contains 18 residues. After removal of 5 bases from V and 5 bases from J, the junction contained 19 bases not matched to a gene.